Shown below are 27 T cell receptor beta chains from a single sample sequenced in a study of CD8+CD57+ T cells in acquired aplastic anemia. An expansion of CD8+CD57+ cells by flow cytometry had been shown in patients chosen for sequencing. Profiling that covered TCR beta VDJ and CDR3 relied on genomic DNA as its template. TCRdb independently ran MiXCR on the reads; one entry per CDR3 protein. The table lists approximately 300,000 distinct CDR3 sequences, 56% of them singletons, with around 1.3% in the top ten. The sequenced sample consisted of sorted CD4+, CD8+, or CD8+CD57+ T cells (not recorded which) from PBMCs. Receptor source: a human donor with aplastic anemia.

Note on this clonotype: One end of the junction is discordant with germline, which a read error may explain. The V and J genes are TRBV7-9 and TRBJ2-3, with 15 bases fitting TRBD2. CDR1 is SEHNR and CDR2 is FQNEAQ in the germline V gene (reference sequence). This CDR3 is 17 amino acids long. CDR3 in amino acids: CASSLGRTSGRAQWGAF. CDR3 sequence (DNA): TGTGCCAGCAGCTTAGGACGGACTAGCGGGAGGGCCCAGTGGGGTGCGTTT.

This clonotype was observed at least ten times. V usage is TRBV6-1 and J usage is TRBJ2-3; D uncertain. CDR1 MNHNS and CDR2 SASEGT come from the germline V gene. The V and J ends lost 3 bases and 2 bases respectively, with 9 bases between them. The CDR3 covers 14 residues. The CDR3 protein is CASSEAFPTDTQYF. The CDR3 nucleotides read TGTGCCAGCAGTGAGGCTTTTCCCACAGATACGCAGTATTTT.

The genes are TRBV2 and TRBJ1-1; 8 bases are a match to TRBD1. The length of the CDR3 is 15 residues. V shed 9 bases, J shed 3 bases, and the junction held 12 bases outside the gene matches. From germline, CDR1 is SNHLY and CDR2 FYNNEI. The CDR3 reads CASFGQGRGHTEAFF. The CDR3 DNA follows: TGTGCCAGTTTTGGACAGGGTCGAGGACACACTGAAGCTTTCTTT. The whole variable domain, remainder taken from reference TRBV2 and TRBJ1-1, is EPEVTQTPSHQVTQMGQEVILRCVPISNHLYFYWYRQILGQKVEFLVSFYNNEISEKSEIFDDQFSVERPDGSNFTLKIRSTKLEDSAMYFCASFGQGRGHTEAFFGQGTRLTVV.

The J gene is TRBJ2-7, the V gene TRBV20-1, with 12 positions matching TRBD2. CDR3 length equals 15 residues. With 5 bases clipped from V and 4 bases from J, the junction kept 9 bases outside the gene matches. Germline CDR1 reads DFQATT; CDR2 reads SNEGSKA (reference sequence). This CDR3 is CSAFPRLAGAYEQYF. The CDR3 DNA reads as TGCAGTGCTTTCCCCCGACTAGCGGGAGCTTACGAGCAGTACTTC.

This chain connects TRBV20-1 to TRBJ2-1; no definite D call. From germline, CDR1 is DFQATT and CDR2 SNEGSKA (reference sequence). CDR3 length: 12 residues. Trimming took 0 bases from V and 6 from J, leaving 6 bases between them. The chain's CDR3 is CSARDLINEQFF. The CDR3 nucleotides are TGCAGTGCTAGAGATCTTATCAATGAGCAGTTCTTC.

This clonotype has only one observation. This chain links TRBV10-3 with TRBJ2-3; 9 nucleotides align to TRBD1. J was trimmed by 3 bases and V by 8 bases; bases with no gene match: 9. The CDR3 consists of 15 residues. Germline V CDR1 and CDR2: ENHRY, SYGVKD. CDR3 bases: TGTGCCATCCACGCCGGACAGGGGAGGACAGATACGCAGTATTTT. Encoded protein: CAIHAGQGRTDTQYF.

The genes are TRBV6-5 and TRBJ1-2; TRBD1 matches at 12 bases. With 6 bases clipped from V and 5 bases from J, the junction kept 7 bases outside the gene matches. Germline V gives CDR1 MNHEY, CDR2 SVGAGI. CDR3 length: 15 residues. The CDR3 sequence is CASSQGTGGAYGYTF. DNA for the CDR3: TGTGCCAGCAGCCAGGGGACAGGGGGCGCGTATGGCTACACCTTC.

This chain connects TRBV5-6 to TRBJ1-2; D gene ambiguous. The CDR3 runs to 12 residues. From germline, CDR1 is SGHDT and CDR2 YYEEEE. V was pared by 6 bases and J by 4 bases, with 10 bases between. The CDR3 sequence is CASILLAYGYTF. The CDR3 bases are TGTGCCAGCATCCTCCTAGCCTATGGCTACACCTTC.

There are many counts of this clonotype. The rearrangement links TRBV6-4 to TRBJ1-1, with D possibly TRBD1 on 5 matching bases. The CDR3 is made up of 13 amino acids. The germline V gene encodes CDR1 MRHNA and CDR2 SNTAGT. Trimming took off 2 bases at V and 2 bases at J, with 6 bases between the two ends. The CDR3 spells CASSDQGNTEAFF. CDR3 bases: TGTGCCAGCAGTGACCAGGGCAACACTGAAGCTTTCTTT.

This clonotype has a count of ten or more. The chain has TRBV25-1 and TRBJ1-1; D is ambiguous. Germline V gives CDR1 MGHDK, CDR2 SYGVNS. This CDR3 comprises 12 residues. Trimming shortened V by 3 bases and J by 6 bases, and 8 bases separated the two germline ends. CDR3 sequence (DNA): TGTGCCAGCAGTGACAGGTTCCCTGAAGCTTTCTTT. Amino acid sequence: CASSDRFPEAFF.

The V and J genes are TRBV7-2 and TRBJ1-1; D unclear. Trimming stripped 5 bases from V and 6 bases from J, with 19 bases between. The CDR3 consists of 15 residues. CDR1 SGHTA and CDR2 FQGNSA come from the germline V gene. The CDR3 region has the DNA TGTGCCAGCAGCCCCGGTTCCGGGTTGGGCGCTGAAGCTTTCTTT. Translating gives CASSPGSGLGAEAFF. The whole variable domain, remainder taken from reference TRBV7-2 and TRBJ1-1, is GAGVSQSPSNKVTEKGKDVELRCDPISGHTALYWYRQSLGQGLEFLIYFQGNSAPDKSGLPSDRFSAERTGGSVSTLTIQRTQQEDSAVYLCASSPGSGLGAEAFFGQGTRLTVV.

This sequence joins TRBV7-2 and TRBJ1-2; 7 positions match TRBD1. The V gene end was trimmed by 0 bases and the J gene end by 3 bases; junction bases not matched to a gene: 4. Germline assignment: CDR1 SGHTA and CDR2 FQGNSA. The CDR3 is 15 amino acids. The CDR3 sequence is CASSLATGADYGYTF. CDR3 DNA sequence: TGTGCCAGCAGCTTAGCAACAGGGGCGGACTATGGCTACACCTTC. The full variable domain, with the rest looked up from reference TRBV7-2 and TRBJ1-2, is GAGVSQSPSNKVTEKGKDVELRCDPISGHTALYWYRQSLGQGLEFLIYFQGNSAPDKSGLPSDRFSAERTGGSVSTLTIQRTQQEDSAVYLCASSLATGADYGYTFGSGTRLTVV.

This clonotype was seen at least ten times. The chain joins TRBV3-1 to TRBJ1-6; D perhaps matches TRBD1 (6 bases). The germline CDR1 and CDR2 sequences are LGHDT and YNNKEL (reference sequence). This CDR3 region has 19 residues. Trimming took off 0 bases at V and 0 bases at J, with 15 bases between the two ends. The CDR3 here is CASSQDRGTLLSYNSPLHF. CDR3 in DNA: TGTGCCAGCAGCCAAGATAGGGGGACCCTTCTCTCCTATAATTCACCCCTCCACTTT.

The J gene is TRBJ1-2, the V gene TRBV19, with 7 positions matching TRBD1. The trim removed 10 bases at V and 0 bases at J, leaving 11 bases unmatched. The germline gives CDR1 LNHDA, CDR2 SQIVND (reference sequence). The CDR3 extends over 15 amino acids. DNA for the CDR3: TGTGCCACGAACCAGGGGGTAGGATCTAACTATGGCTACACCTTC. Encoded protein: CATNQGVGSNYGYTF. Full variable domain (outside the CDR3, taken from reference TRBV19 and TRBJ1-2): DGGITQSPKYLFRKEGQNVTLSCEQNLNHDAMYWYRQDPGQGLRLIYYSQIVNDFQKGDIAEGYSVSREKKESFPLTVTSAQKNPTAFYLCATNQGVGSNYGYTFGSGTRLTVV.

V and J are TRBV29-1 and TRBJ2-1, with 8 bases aligning to TRBD1. The V segment lost 8 bases and the J segment 10 bases; nucleotides outside the gene matches: 13. The germline CDR1 and CDR2 sequences are SQVTM and ANQGSEA. CDR3 length: 13 residues. CDR3 protein: CSLNERGTGEQFF. The CDR3 DNA sequence: TGCAGCCTCAATGAGAGAGGGACAGGAGAGCAGTTCTTC.

The chain employs TRBV12-3 or TRBV12-4 and TRBJ1-6, with D perhaps TRBD1 (6 bases). This CDR3 spans 13 amino acids. V was trimmed by 7 bases and J by 10 bases, leaving 14 bases between them. The CDR3 loop is CASTPQGNSPLHF. CDR3 DNA sequence: TGTGCCAGCACCCCCCAGGGGAACTCACCCCTCCACTTT.

In its sample, this clonotype was seen a few times. The junction differs from germline at one of its ends, possibly a read error. This chain connects TRBV5-6 to TRBJ1-1, with D unclear. The CDR3 sequence is 11 residues long. Germline CDR1 and CDR2: SGHDT and YYEEEE. CDR3 loop: CASGLGREAFF. DNA for the CDR3: TGTGCCAGCGGCTTAGGGAGAGAAGCTTTCTTT.

The rearrangement links TRBV20-1 to TRBJ1-2, with a possible D match to TRBD1 (6 bases). This CDR3 contains 13 residues. V was trimmed by 5 bases and J by 4 bases, leaving 14 bases between them. In germline, CDR1 is DFQATT, CDR2 SNEGSKA (reference sequence). This chain's CDR3 is CSAGATGIYGYTF. CDR3 nucleotide sequence: TGCAGTGCTGGGGCCACAGGGATCTATGGCTACACCTTC.

The chain links TRBV25-1 to TRBJ1-2, with D perhaps TRBD1 (6 bases). This CDR3 spans 15 amino acids. Germline assignment: CDR1 MGHDK and CDR2 SYGVNS. Trimming stripped 8 bases from V and 7 bases from J, with 23 bases between. DNA of the CDR3: TGTGCCAGCGTAGGGGGGGAGGCGAGTATTCGTGGCTACACCTTC. This codes for CASVGGEASIRGYTF.

This clonotype appeared many times. The junction departs from germline at one end; a sequencing error may be responsible. The V gene is TRBV12-3 or TRBV12-4, the J gene TRBJ2-1; 10 positions agree with TRBD2. The CDR3 contains 12 residues. The CDR3 DNA follows: TGTGCCAGCACCTTAAGCGGGAGGGCCCCGTCCTTC. Its translation: CASTLSGRAPSF.

Notes on this clonotype: Since the CDR3 does not end with the conserved phenylalanine or tryptophan, this likely comes from a read error. This rearrangement joins TRBV2 to TRBJ1-6, with 7 bases identical to TRBD1. The CDR3 has 15 residues. CDR1 SNHLY and CDR2 FYNNEI come from the germline V gene. J gave up 6 bases and V 6 bases, and 8 bases lay outside the gene matches. The CDR3 is CASSVRDRVNSPLHL. Written as DNA, the CDR3 is TGTGCCAGCAGCGTAAGAGACAGGGTTAATTCACCCCTCCACCTT.

CDR3 amino acids: CASSGGRGVDGYTF. The CDR3 coding sequence is TGTGCCAGCAGCGGGGGCAGGGGAGTGGATGGCTACACCTTC. This chain uses TRBV27 with TRBJ1-2; a weak D match, TRBD1 (6 bases). Germline CDR1 reads MNHEY; CDR2 reads SMNVEV (reference sequence). The CDR3 loop spans 14 amino acids. With 6 bases removed from V and 6 bases from J, the gap between germline ends came to 17 bases.

Details on this clonotype: Given a much more abundant clone one base away, this may be a read error. The chain recombines TRBV27 with TRBJ2-7; D not certain. The CDR3 sequence is 14 residues long. Looked up from germline, CDR1 is MNHEY and CDR2 is SMNVEV (reference sequence). The V and J ends lost 7 bases and 5 bases respectively, with 18 bases between them. The CDR3 coding sequence is TGTGCCAGCACTTTTGCCAGAAGGGCTAACGAGCAGTACTTC. It encodes CASTFARRANEQYF.

The gene calls are TRBV10-3 and TRBJ1-3; possible D gene TRBD1, 5 bases. The V gene's germline CDR1 is ENHRY and CDR2 SYGVKD. This CDR3 contains 14 residues. V dropped 4 bases and J dropped 0 bases, with 7 bases sitting between them. CDR3 in DNA: TGTGCCATCAGTGCGGACAACTCTGGAAACACCATATATTTT. This codes for CAISADNSGNTIYF.

This clonotype was picked up one time. At one of its ends the junction is not consistent with the germline gene, which may arise from a read error. V gene TRBV24-1 combines with J gene TRBJ2-7; TRBD2 is a possible D gene (6 bases). Germline-derived CDR1 and CDR2 are KGHDR and SFDVKD. This CDR3 is built from 12 residues. The CDR3 nucleotides read TGTGCCGCCAGTCGGGACTGCTACGAGCAGTACTTC. Its protein product is CAASRDCYEQYF.

The chain links TRBV19 to TRBJ2-7; 10 bases align to TRBD1. V shed 8 bases and J 5 bases; nucleotides not matched to a gene: 6. The CDR3 has 13 amino acids. CDR1 is LNHDA and CDR2 is SQIVND in the germline V gene (reference sequence). CDR3 bases: TGTGCCAGTGGGGACAGGGGAGTCCACGAGCAGTACTTC. Translating it yields CASGDRGVHEQYF.

This clonotype was seen a handful of times. Being one base from a much bigger clone, this may be a read error. The chain carries TRBV12-3 or TRBV12-4 and TRBJ1-1; D is ambiguous. The CDR3 sequence is 12 residues long. The CDR3 DNA follows: TGTGCCAGCAGTTTAGCCGAAAGAAGTCCTCTCTTT. The encoded protein is CASSLAERSPLF.